The 20 T cell receptor beta chains listed next were all sequenced from one sample in a study of cytomegalovirus exposure and HLA in healthy donors. PCR used 60 Vbeta primers and 13 Jbeta primers. TCRdb's table, derived via immunoSEQ multiplex PCR, lists solely in-frame clones and lacks some. The sample yields about 160,000 clones, roughly 73% seen once. Source material: PBMCs. The receptors stem from a woman aged 25 to 45 in good health and CMV-seronegative.

The chain uses TRBV18 and TRBJ2-5; TRBD1 matches at 8 bases. From germline, CDR1 is KGHSH and CDR2 LQKENI. The CDR3 is 14 residues long. V trimming: 3 bases; J trimming: 2 bases; junction bases outside the gene matches: 2. The CDR3 bases are TGTGCCAGCTCACCTCGACAGGGGCAAGAGACCCAGTACTTC. This codes for CASSPRQGQETQYF.

The chain has TRBV6-5 and TRBJ1-1; 9 positions match TRBD1. CDR3 size: 12 residues. The junction had 0 bases not matched to a gene; V was cut back by 6 bases and J by 4 bases. Germline V gene data show CDR1 as MNHEY and CDR2 as SVGAGI. Here the CDR3 DNA reads TGTGCCAGCAGACAGGGGGCCACTGAAGCTTTCTTT. The encoded protein is CASRQGATEAFF.

V is TRBV5-1 and J is TRBJ1-1; no clear D gene. V lost 0 bases to trimming and J lost 5 bases, with 8 bases between them. The germline V gene has CDR1 SGHRS and CDR2 YFSETQ. This CDR3 contains 13 residues. The CDR3 here is CASSLDGVTEAFF. The CDR3 region has the DNA TGCGCCAGCAGCTTGGACGGGGTGACTGAAGCTTTCTTT.

The chain has TRBV9 and TRBJ1-5, with a possible D match to TRBD1 (6 bases). The CDR3 spans 15 residues. Trimming shortened V by 2 bases and J by 2 bases, and 11 bases separated the two germline ends. Looked up from germline, CDR1 is SGDLS and CDR2 is YYNGEE. This CDR3 reads CASSVDYRGNQPQHF. CDR3 nucleotide sequence: TGTGCCAGCAGCGTCGACTACAGGGGCAATCAGCCCCAGCATTTT.

CDR3 region: CASSSGTGLSDGYTF. CDR3 in DNA: TGCGCCAGCAGCTCCGGGACAGGGCTGTCGGATGGCTACACCTTC. V usage is TRBV5-1 and J usage is TRBJ1-2, with TRBD1 matching over 9 bases. The germline CDR1 and CDR2 sequences are SGHRS and YFSETQ. The CDR3 length is 15 residues. V lost 3 bases to trimming and J lost 6 bases; unmatched junction nucleotides: 9.

V gene TRBV10-3 combines with J gene TRBJ1-4, with D tentatively TRBD1 (6 bases). Trimming stripped 10 bases from V and 5 bases from J, with 17 bases between. Germline CDR1 and CDR2: ENHRY and SYGVKD. The CDR3 is 14 residues long. The CDR3 bases are TGTGCCACAAGCAGGGACACAGTAAATGAAAAACTGTTTTTT. Protein product: CATSRDTVNEKLFF.

This sequence joins TRBV4-1 and TRBJ2-1; no reliable D call. This CDR3 has 16 amino acids. Germline CDR1 MGHRA, CDR2 YSYEKL. V was shortened by 1 base and J by 1 base, with 11 bases between the two germline ends. The CDR3 DNA reads TGCGCCAGCAGCCAAGGACCGCGCGGTTCCTACAATGAGCAGTTCTTC. Translating it yields CASSQGPRGSYNEQFF.

The chain couples TRBV7-3 to TRBJ2-2, with TRBD2 identical over 7 bases. The CDR3 spans 14 residues. CDR1 SGHTA and CDR2 FQGTGA come from the germline V gene. V lost 4 bases, J lost 2 bases, and 1 base stayed unmatched. The CDR3 loop reads CASSSTSNTGELFF. In nucleotides, the CDR3 is TGTGCCAGCAGCTCGACTAGCAACACCGGGGAGCTGTTTTTT.

This chain uses TRBV30 with TRBJ1-5; TRBD1 aligns across 8 bases. Looked up from germline, CDR1 is GTSNPN and CDR2 is SVGIG (reference sequence). The CDR3 length is 15 residues. J was trimmed by 2 bases and V by 7 bases; bases with no gene match: 10. The CDR3 DNA sequence: TGTGCCTTTGACAGGGGCGATACGCGCAATCAGCCCCAGCATTTT. Translated, it gives CAFDRGDTRNQPQHF.

The chain uses TRBV7-8 and TRBJ2-7; 10 nucleotides agree with TRBD1. From germline, CDR1 is SGHVS and CDR2 FQNEAQ. The CDR3 spans 15 residues. V lost 6 bases and J lost 5; bases outside the gene matches: 10. CDR3: CASSHRRDRGHEQYF. The CDR3 DNA sequence: TGTGCCAGCAGTCATCGCCGGGACAGGGGACACGAGCAGTACTTC.

This chain joins TRBV5-4 and TRBJ2-7; the D gene is possibly TRBD1 (6 bases). CDR3 size: 14 residues. Germline CDR1 and CDR2: SGHNT and YYREEE (reference sequence). Trimming took off 1 base at V and 3 bases at J, with 11 bases between the two ends. In DNA, the CDR3 is TGTGCCAGCAGCTTGAACGCAGGGGACTACGAGCAGTACTTC. Its translation is CASSLNAGDYEQYF.

The chain carries TRBV7-2 and TRBJ2-6, with D possibly matching TRBD2 (5 bases). The CDR3 extends over 15 amino acids. Germline-derived CDR1 and CDR2 are SGHTA and FQGNSA. Trimming left V 5 bases short and J 4 bases short, with 12 bases between. DNA of the CDR3: TGTGCCAGCAGCGACGGGAACCCCGGGGCCAACGTCCTGACTTTC. It is translated as CASSDGNPGANVLTF.

The V gene is TRBV18, the J gene TRBJ2-7, with D perhaps TRBD2 (5 bases). The germline V and J ends were trimmed by 3 bases and 5 bases, with 8 bases remaining between them. Germline V lookup: CDR1 KGHSH, CDR2 LQKENI. The CDR3 totals 12 residues. This chain's CDR3 is CASSPGIHEQYF. The CDR3 DNA is TGTGCCAGCTCACCCGGGATCCACGAGCAGTACTTC.

This clone has a handful of counts. This chain links TRBV7-3 with TRBJ2-6; 9 bases map to TRBD1. The CDR3 length is 19 residues. The germline V gene has CDR1 SGHTA and CDR2 FQGTGA. The V gene end was trimmed by 2 bases and the J gene end by 1 base; junction bases not matched to a gene: 9. For the CDR3, the DNA is TGTGCCAGCAGCTTACACCGGACAGGGGTCGGATCTGGGGCCAACGTCCTGACTTTC. The encoded protein is CASSLHRTGVGSGANVLTF.

The chain has TRBV6-5 and TRBJ1-4; 8 nucleotides line up with TRBD1. Germline V gives CDR1 MNHEY, CDR2 SVGAGI. The junction had 8 bases not matched to a gene; V was cut back by 7 bases and J by 7 bases. The length of the CDR3 is 14 residues. The CDR3, as DNA: TGTGCCAGCAACCGACAGGGGACAATTGAAAAACTGTTTTTT. Translation: CASNRQGTIEKLFF.

The chain's CDR3 is CASSGSVGRSEKLFF. CDR3 DNA sequence: TGTGCCAGCAGCGGGTCGGTAGGGAGGAGTGAAAAACTGTTTTTT. The rearrangement uses TRBV9 and TRBJ1-4; D unresolved. The CDR3 is made up of 15 amino acids. V was shortened by 3 bases and J by 7 bases, with 16 bases between the two germline ends. Germline V lookup: CDR1 SGDLS, CDR2 YYNGEE. Based on the CDR3 plus reference TRBV9 and TRBJ1-4, the full variable domain is DSGVTQTPKHLITATGQRVTLRCSPRSGDLSVYWYQQSLDQGLQFLIQYYNGEERAKGNILERFSAQQFPDLHSELNLSSLELGDSALYFCASSGSVGRSEKLFFGSGTQLSVL.

This clone was found a few times. The chain carries TRBV5-5 and TRBJ1-2; weak D call: TRBD1 (6 bases). The V gene lost 4 bases and the J gene lost 0 bases, with 13 bases spanning the gap. Germline assignment: CDR1 SGHKS and CDR2 YYEKEE (reference sequence). The CDR3 is 15 residues long. CDR3 protein: CASSQRTDSNYGYTF. CDR3 in DNA: TGTGCCAGCAGCCAGAGGACAGACTCTAACTATGGCTACACCTTC.

The chain combines TRBV9 with TRBJ2-2; D is undetermined. This CDR3 comprises 15 residues. Between the trimmed V and J ends, which lost 0 bases and 6 bases, there was a span of 12 bases. The germline V gene has CDR1 SGDLS and CDR2 YYNGEE. The CDR3 sequence: CASSVAPVASGELFF. In nucleotides, the CDR3 is TGTGCCAGCAGCGTAGCCCCTGTAGCCTCCGGGGAGCTGTTTTTT.

The V call is TRBV5-1, the J call TRBJ2-7; TRBD2 aligns across 9 bases. V gave up 3 bases and J gave up 7 bases; unmatched junction bases: 8. This CDR3 comprises 14 residues. Germline CDR1 is SGHRS and CDR2 is YFSETQ. CDR3 sequence: CASSYPSGAGEQYF. CDR3 DNA sequence: TGCGCCAGCAGCTACCCTAGCGGGGCAGGGGAGCAGTACTTC.

The chain has TRBV28 and TRBJ2-3; 11 bases fit TRBD2. Germline assignment: CDR1 MDHEN and CDR2 SYDVKM. V shed 5 bases, J shed 2 bases, and the junction held 6 bases outside the gene matches. CDR3 length: 16 amino acids. For the CDR3, the DNA is TGTGCCAGCAGTGTCCCTAGCGGGGGGTCCACAGATACGCAGTATTTT. This encodes CASSVPSGGSTDTQYF.